A single sample is the source of the 2 T cell receptor beta chains below, sequenced in a study of CD8+ T cells in alopecia areata. cDNA reverse transcribed from extracted RNA served as the sequencing template. Here immunoSEQ multiplex PCR was the method, and the copy in TCRdb shows in-frame clones only, minus some. This table holds around 300,000 clones, 60% found once. Treatment noted: oral pan-JAK inhibitor, 5-10 mg twice daily. The sequencing used CD4+ T cells sorted from blood, collected at week 52, from a patient treated with tofacitinib. These receptors originate from a human donor with alopecia areata.

This clone occurred once. The sample carries other DNA sequences with the same CDR3. The chain carries TRBV27 and TRBJ1-6; the D is unclear. This CDR3 comprises 13 residues. Trimming removed 3 bases at V and 7 bases at J, with 7 bases between. The germline CDR1 and CDR2 sequences are MNHEY and SMNVEV (reference sequence). The CDR3: CASSFGRNSPLHF. The CDR3 DNA sequence: TGTGCCAGCAGTTTTGGGCGGAATTCACCCCTCCACTTT.

As DNA, the CDR3 is TGTGCCAGCAGTGAATATCCTTACACCGGGGAGCTGTTTTTT. Protein sequence: CASSEYPYTGELFF. The gene calls are TRBV25-1 and TRBJ2-2; D is uncertain. Germline CDR1 is MGHDK and CDR2 is SYGVNS. V was clipped by 0 bases and J by 3 bases, with 5 bases between them. The CDR3 runs to 14 residues.